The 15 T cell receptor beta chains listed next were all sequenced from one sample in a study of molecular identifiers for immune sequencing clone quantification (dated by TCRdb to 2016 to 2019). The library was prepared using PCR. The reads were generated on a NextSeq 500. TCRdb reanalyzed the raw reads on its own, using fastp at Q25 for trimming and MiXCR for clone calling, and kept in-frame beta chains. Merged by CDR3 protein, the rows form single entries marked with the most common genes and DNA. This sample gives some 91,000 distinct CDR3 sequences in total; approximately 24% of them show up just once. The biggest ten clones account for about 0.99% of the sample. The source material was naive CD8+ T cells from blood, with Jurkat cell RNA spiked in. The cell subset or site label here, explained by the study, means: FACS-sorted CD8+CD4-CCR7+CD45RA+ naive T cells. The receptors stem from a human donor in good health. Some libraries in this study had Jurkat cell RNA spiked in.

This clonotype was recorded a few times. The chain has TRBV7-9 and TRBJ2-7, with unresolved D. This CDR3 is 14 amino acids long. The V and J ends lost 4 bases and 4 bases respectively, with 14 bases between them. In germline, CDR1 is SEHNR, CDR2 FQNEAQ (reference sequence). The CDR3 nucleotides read TGTGCCAGCAGCTACCCCCCTCGACCTTACGAGCAGTACTTC. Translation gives CASSYPPRPYEQYF.

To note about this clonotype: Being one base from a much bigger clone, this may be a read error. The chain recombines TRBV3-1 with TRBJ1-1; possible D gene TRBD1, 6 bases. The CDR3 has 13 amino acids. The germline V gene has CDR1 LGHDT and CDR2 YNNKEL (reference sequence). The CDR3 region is CASTFTGLTETFF. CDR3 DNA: TGTGCCAGCACCTTTACAGGGCTCACTGAAACTTTCTTT.

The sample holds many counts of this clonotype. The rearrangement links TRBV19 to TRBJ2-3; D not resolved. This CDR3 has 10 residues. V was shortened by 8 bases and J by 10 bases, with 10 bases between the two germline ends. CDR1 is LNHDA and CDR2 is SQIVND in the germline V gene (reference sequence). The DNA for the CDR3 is TGTGCCAGTGGGGATTGGGCGCAGTATTTT. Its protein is CASGDWAQYF.

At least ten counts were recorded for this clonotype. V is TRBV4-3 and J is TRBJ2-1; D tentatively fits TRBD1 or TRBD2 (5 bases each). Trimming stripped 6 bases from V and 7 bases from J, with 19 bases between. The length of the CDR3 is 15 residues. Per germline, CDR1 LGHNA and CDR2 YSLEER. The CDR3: CASSSPGRQGNEQFF. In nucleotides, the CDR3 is TGCGCCAGCAGTTCGCCGGGACGCCAAGGGAATGAGCAGTTCTTC.

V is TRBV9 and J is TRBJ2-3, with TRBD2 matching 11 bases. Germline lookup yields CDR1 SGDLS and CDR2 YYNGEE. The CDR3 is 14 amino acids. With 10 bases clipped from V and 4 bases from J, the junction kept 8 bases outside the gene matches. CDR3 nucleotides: TGTGCCTACAGCGTAGCGGGGGGGGCAGATACGCAGTATTTT. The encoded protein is CAYSVAGGADTQYF.

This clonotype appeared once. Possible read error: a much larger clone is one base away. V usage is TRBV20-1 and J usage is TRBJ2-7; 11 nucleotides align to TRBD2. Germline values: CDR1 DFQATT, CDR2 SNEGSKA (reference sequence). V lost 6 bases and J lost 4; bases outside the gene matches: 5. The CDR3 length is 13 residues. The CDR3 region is CSATGLADYEQYF. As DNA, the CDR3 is TGCAGTGCCACGGGACTAGCGGATTACGAGCAGTACTTC.

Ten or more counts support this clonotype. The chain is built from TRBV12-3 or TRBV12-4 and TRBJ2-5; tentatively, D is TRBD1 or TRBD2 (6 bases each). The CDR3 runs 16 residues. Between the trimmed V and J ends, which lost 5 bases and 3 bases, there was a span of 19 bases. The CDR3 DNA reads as TGTGCCAGCAGTCAAACGAGGGGGGACCAAGAAGAGACCCAGTACTTC. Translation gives CASSQTRGDQEETQYF.

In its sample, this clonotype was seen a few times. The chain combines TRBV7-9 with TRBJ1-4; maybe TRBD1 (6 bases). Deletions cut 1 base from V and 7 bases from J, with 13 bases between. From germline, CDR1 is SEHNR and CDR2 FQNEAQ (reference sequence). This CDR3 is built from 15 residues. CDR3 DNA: TGTGCCAGCAGCTTAGTTTCTGGGGGCATTGAAAAACTGTTTTTT. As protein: CASSLVSGGIEKLFF.

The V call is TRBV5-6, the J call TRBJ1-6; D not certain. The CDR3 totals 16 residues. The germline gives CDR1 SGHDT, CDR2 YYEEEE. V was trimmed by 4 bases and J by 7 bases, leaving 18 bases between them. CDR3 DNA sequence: TGTGCCAGCAGCACGGACTCTGGAAAGGGAAATTCACCCCTCCACTTT. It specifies CASSTDSGKGNSPLHF.

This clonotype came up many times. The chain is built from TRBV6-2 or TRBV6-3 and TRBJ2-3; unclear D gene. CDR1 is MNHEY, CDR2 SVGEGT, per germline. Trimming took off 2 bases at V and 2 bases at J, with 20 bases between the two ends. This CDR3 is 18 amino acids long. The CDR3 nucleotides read TGTGCCAGCAGTTACGAGTGGCGCGGCGAGACCCTCACAGATACGCAGTATTTT. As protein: CASSYEWRGETLTDTQYF.

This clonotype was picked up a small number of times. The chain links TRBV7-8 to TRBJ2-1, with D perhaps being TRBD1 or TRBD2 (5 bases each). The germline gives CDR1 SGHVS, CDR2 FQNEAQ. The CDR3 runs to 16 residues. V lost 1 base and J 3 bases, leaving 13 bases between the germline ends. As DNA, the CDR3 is TGTGCCAGCAGCTTAGGTCCCGGGACCCACTACAATGAGCAGTTCTTC. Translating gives CASSLGPGTHYNEQFF. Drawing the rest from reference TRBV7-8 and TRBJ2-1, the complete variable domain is GAGVSQSPRYKVAKRGQDVALRCDPISGHVSLFWYQQALGQGPEFLTYFQNEAQLDKSGLPSDRFFAERPEGSVSTLKIQRTQQEDSAVYLCASSLGPGTHYNEQFFGPGTRLTVL.

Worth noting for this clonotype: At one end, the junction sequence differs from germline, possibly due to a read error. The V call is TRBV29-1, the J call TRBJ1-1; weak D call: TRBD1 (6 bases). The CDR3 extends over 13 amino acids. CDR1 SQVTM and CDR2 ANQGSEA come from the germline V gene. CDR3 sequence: CGAPGHPNTEAFF. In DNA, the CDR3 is TGCGGCGCCCCGGGACACCCGAACACTGAGGCTTTCTTT.

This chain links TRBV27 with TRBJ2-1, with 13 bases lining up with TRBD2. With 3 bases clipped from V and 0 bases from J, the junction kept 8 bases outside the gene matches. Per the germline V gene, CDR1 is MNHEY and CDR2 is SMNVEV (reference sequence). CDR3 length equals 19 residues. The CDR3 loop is CASSFRLAGGPSSYNEQFF. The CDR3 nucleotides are TGTGCCAGCAGTTTCCGACTAGCGGGGGGACCCAGCTCCTACAATGAGCAGTTCTTC.

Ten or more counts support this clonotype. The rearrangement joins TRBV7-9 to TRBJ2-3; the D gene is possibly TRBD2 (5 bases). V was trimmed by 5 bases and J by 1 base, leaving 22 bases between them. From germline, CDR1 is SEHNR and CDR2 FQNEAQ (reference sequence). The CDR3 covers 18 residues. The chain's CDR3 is CASSPTRVMTYRTDTQYF. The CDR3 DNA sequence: TGTGCCAGCAGCCCAACTAGGGTTATGACCTATCGCACAGATACGCAGTATTTT.

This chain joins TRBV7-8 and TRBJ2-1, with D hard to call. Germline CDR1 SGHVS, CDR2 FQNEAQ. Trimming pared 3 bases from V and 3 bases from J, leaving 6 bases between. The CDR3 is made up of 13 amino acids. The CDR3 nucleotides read TGTGCCAGCAGCTTTGGCGGCTACAATGAGCAGTTCTTC. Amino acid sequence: CASSFGGYNEQFF.